This T cell receptor (beta chain) is drawn from a study of T cells in Graves' hyperthyroidism and ophthalmopathy. About the research overall: The initial diagnosis was the point when peripheral blood was collected, ahead of any treatment.

TCR beta CDR3 regions were amplified from RNA transcripts. The study used the HTBI primer set for a first-round RT-PCR of the TCR CDR3. TCRdb analysed the multiplex PCR reads with MiXCR anew, one entry per CDR3 protein. Among fewer than 650,000 distinct CDR3 sequences listed, roughly 14% were seen once. Germline-derived CDR1 and CDR2 are MNHNS and SASEGT. Trimming took 6 bases from V and 3 from J, leaving 18 bases between them. The CDR3 loop spans 15 amino acids. Active moderate-to-severe ophthalmopathy, Clinical Activity Score at least 3, NOSPECS at least 4, under 3 months' duration. More than 9.5 ml fresh peripheral blood yielded the PBMCs.

The chain combines TRBV6-1 with TRBJ2-7; D not resolved. Sequenced sample: blood. This clonotype was obtained from a woman aged 40 to 49 with Graves' ophthalmopathy. The CDR3 spells CASSLEPRGNYEQYF. In DNA, the CDR3 is TGTGCCAGCAGCCTAGAACCCCGAGGTAACTACGAGCAGTACTTC.